Described below is a single TCR beta chain sequence and its context. What it binds is not known. The data belong to a study of T cell responses to AZD1222 COVID-19 vaccine. Study results and limitations: Nearly half of unique spike-specific TCRs reportedly avoided B.1.351 and B.1.1.7 mutated regions.

Deletions cut 1 base from V and 11 bases from J, with 12 bases between. The CDR3 spans 12 residues. Germline values: CDR1 LGHNT, CDR2 FRNRAP. TCRdb keeps only in-frame clones here, not all; method: immunoSEQ multiplex PCR. The table shows over 90,000 clones, with 75% to 90% occurring only once. The chain has TRBV12-5 and TRBJ2-7; D is perhaps TRBD1 (5 bases). The starting material was peripheral blood, obtained on day 0 of AZD1222 vaccination. This receptor was identified in an adult in good health. The CDR3 sequence: CASGLDQGLEYF. The CDR3 DNA follows: TGTGCTAGTGGTTTGGACCAGGGCCTGGAGTACTTC.